This T cell receptor beta chain was profiled in a study of OX40 agonist ivuxolimab in advanced cancers. Background for the entire study: Ivuxolimab, which targeted the costimulatory receptor OX40 (CD134), was an agonistic, fully human IgG2 monoclonal antibody. Intravenous ivuxolimab was administered to patients every 2 weeks at six dose levels: 0.01, 0.1, 0.3, 1.5, 3 and 10 mg/kg. Among the approximately 50 dose-escalation patients, around 20 had hepatocellular carcinoma, 15 melanoma, 9 renal cell carcinoma and 9 head and neck cancer. In the dose-escalation cohort, nearly 85% of patients were male, and the mean age was around 65 years with a range of roughly 20 to 80. Patients were allowed to have had prior anti-PD-1, anti-PD-L1 or anti-CTLA-4 therapy, and roughly 40% of the dose-escalation patients had previously received checkpoint inhibitors. Partial responses were achieved by three dose-escalation patients, of whom one had hepatocellular carcinoma and two had cutaneous melanoma. The purpose of peripheral TCRbeta sequencing was to test whether ivuxolimab changed TCR sequence diversity and led to clonal T-cell expansion. The paper describes the monotherapy dose-escalation part (N = 52 patients) of the phase I trial of ivuxolimab. The paper's findings and limits, for the study overall: In partial responders in the 0.1-3.0 mg/kg groups, normalized peripheral clonal expansion was found to be among the lowest, especially among CD8+ T cells. At doses of 0.1 to 3.0 mg/kg, clonal expansion of both CD4+ and CD8+ blood T cells was observed from baseline to week 6. After ivuxolimab, CD8+ T cells had more expanded clones than CD4+ T cells on average. Low levels of normalized T-cell clonal expansion were also seen in some patients who did not respond. Antigen specificity was not determined for the clonally expanded peripheral T cells.

Genomic DNA was isolated from the sorted cells so that the TCRbeta CDR3 region could be sequenced. The immunoSEQ Assay was used to sequence the TCRbeta CDR3 regions. TCRdb took this table from immuneACCESS and kept in-frame rearrangements with V and J called. Such tables lack part of the clones; where checked against another copy, unresolved V genes explain under half of the gap, and the rest is unexplained. Recorded for this sample are tens of thousands of clones; roughly 90% of them occurred a single time. Around 9.3% of the sample rests with the top ten. In regard to this clone: The antigen it binds to is not known. No quality values exist for individual bases; no much larger clone is one base distant.

The trial excluded patients who had a history of autoimmune disease or who were on systemic immunosuppression. Peripheral blood for TCR sequencing was collected from all dose cohorts at baseline, on cycle 4 day 1, and on cycle 7 day 1. The samples were drawn from a first-in-human, open-label, multicenter phase I dose-escalation trial of ivuxolimab. The trial enrolled adults with locally advanced or metastatic head and neck squamous cell, hepatocellular, melanoma or renal cell carcinoma. Before TCR sequencing, CD4+ and CD8+ T cells were separately sorted from peripheral blood. This clonotype originated in an adult with an advanced solid tumor such as melanoma, head and neck, liver or kidney cancer. The sequencing used CD4+ or CD8+ T cells sorted from blood, collected in a trial of the OX40 agonist ivuxolimab.

The DNA is as follows: TGTGCCAGCAGCGCAGTAGCGGGAGATTACAATGAGCAGTTCTTC. The translation is CASSAVAGDYNEQFF. The V gene is TRBV9 and the J gene is TRBJ2-1, with 9 middle bases fitting TRBD2. Trimming accounts for 3 bases at V and 4 bases at J, while the number of junction bases matched to no gene is 5. The CDR3 starts with the cysteine, ends with the phenylalanine, and has 15 residues. Only CDR3 DNA remains: 45 bases, in frame from the first base. From the germline V gene, CDR1 is SGDLS and CDR2 is YYNGEE.